The sequence of this T cell receptor beta chain was determined in a study of T cells after yellow fever vaccination. Study details: Preparing low-cell-number fractions relied on SMART-Seq v4 Ultra Low Input.

Germline values: CDR1 SQVTM, CDR2 ANQGSEA. The CDR3 is 13 amino acids. Losses at the gene ends were 7 bases for V and 8 bases for J; bases not matched to a gene: 8. In making TCR cDNA, 5'RACE template switching added a universal primer site and UMIs to it. From the 5' RACE reads, TCRdb called clonotypes with MiXCR, one entry per CDR3 protein. The profile shows about 300,000 distinct CDR3 sequences, 4% of them singletons. This clonotype came up a few times. The material was PBMCs, obtained 5 days after the yellow fever booster vaccination. The sequence came from a man between 18 and 35 years old who received the YFV17D yellow fever vaccine. This chain joins TRBV29-1 and TRBJ2-2; TRBD1 matches at 9 bases. The CDR3 reads CSALGQGRGELFF. CDR3 DNA sequence: TGCAGCGCCTTGGGACAGGGTCGTGGGGAGCTGTTTTTT.